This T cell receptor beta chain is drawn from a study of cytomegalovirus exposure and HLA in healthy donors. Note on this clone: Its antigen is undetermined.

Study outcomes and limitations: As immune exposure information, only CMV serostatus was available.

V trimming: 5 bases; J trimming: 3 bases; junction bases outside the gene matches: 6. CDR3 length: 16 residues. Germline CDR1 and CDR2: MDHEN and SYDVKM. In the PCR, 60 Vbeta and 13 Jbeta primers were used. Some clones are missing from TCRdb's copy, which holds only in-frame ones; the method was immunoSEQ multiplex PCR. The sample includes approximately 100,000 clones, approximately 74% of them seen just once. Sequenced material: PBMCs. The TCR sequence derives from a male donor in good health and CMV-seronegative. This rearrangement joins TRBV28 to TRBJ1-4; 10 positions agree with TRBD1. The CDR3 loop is CASSLPGTGANEKLFF. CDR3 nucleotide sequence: TGTGCCAGCAGTCTCCCCGGGACAGGGGCTAATGAAAAACTGTTTTTT.